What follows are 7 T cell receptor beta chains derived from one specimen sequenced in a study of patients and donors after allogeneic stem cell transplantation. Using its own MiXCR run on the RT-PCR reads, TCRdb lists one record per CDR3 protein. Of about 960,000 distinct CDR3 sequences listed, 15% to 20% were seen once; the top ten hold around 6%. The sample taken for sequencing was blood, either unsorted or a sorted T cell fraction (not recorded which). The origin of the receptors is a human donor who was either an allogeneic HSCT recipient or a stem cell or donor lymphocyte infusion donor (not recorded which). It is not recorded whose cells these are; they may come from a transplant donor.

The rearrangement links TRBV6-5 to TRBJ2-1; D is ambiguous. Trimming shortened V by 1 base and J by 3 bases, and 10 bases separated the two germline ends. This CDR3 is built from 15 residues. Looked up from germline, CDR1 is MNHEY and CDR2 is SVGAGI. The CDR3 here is CASSYLSVDYNEQFF. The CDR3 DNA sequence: TGTGCCAGCAGTTACTTGTCGGTAGACTACAATGAGCAGTTCTTC.

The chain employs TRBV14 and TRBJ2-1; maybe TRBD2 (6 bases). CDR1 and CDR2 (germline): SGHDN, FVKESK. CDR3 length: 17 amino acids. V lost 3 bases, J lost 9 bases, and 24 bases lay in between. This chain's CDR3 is CASSHFGSGLRDSEQFF. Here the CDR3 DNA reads TGTGCCAGCAGCCATTTTGGGTCGGGACTCCGAGATAGTGAGCAGTTCTTC.

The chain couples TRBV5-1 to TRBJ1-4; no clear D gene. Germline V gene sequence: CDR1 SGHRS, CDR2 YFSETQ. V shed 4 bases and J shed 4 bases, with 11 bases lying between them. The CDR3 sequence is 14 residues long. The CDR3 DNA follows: TGCGCCAGCAGCCAGGAACCTGGTAATGAAAAACTGTTTTTT. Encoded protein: CASSQEPGNEKLFF.

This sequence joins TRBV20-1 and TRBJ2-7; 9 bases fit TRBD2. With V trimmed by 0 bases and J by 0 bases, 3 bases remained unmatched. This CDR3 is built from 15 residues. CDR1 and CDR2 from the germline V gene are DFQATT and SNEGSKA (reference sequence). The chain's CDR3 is CSARDRAGGSYEQYF. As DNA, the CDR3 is TGCAGTGCTAGAGATCGAGCGGGAGGCTCCTACGAGCAGTACTTC.

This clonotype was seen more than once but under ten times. The CDR3 here is CASFGQEYQPQHF. The DNA for the CDR3 is TGTGCCAGCTTCGGACAGGAGTATCAGCCCCAGCATTTT. The chain is built from TRBV6-1 and TRBJ1-5, with 7 bases identical to TRBD1. The V segment lost 8 bases and the J segment 5 bases; nucleotides outside the gene matches: 6. CDR1 is MNHNS and CDR2 is SASEGT in the germline V gene. The CDR3 has 13 residues.

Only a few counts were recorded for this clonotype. The CDR3: CASSLDKRNQPQHF. CDR3 nucleotides: TGTGCCAGCAGCCTGGACAAGCGCAATCAGCCCCAGCATTTT. The chain employs TRBV7-6 and TRBJ1-5; D perhaps matches TRBD1 (5 bases). The CDR3 runs to 14 residues. With 5 bases removed from V and 2 bases from J, the gap between germline ends came to 10 bases. The V gene's germline CDR1 is SGHVS and CDR2 FNYEAQ.

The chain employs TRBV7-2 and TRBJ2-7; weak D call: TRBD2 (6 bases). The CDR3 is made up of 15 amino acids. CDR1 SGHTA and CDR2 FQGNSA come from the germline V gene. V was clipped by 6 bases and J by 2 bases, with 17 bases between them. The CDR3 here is CASREGRIAAYEQYF. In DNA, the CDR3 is TGTGCCAGCAGGGAGGGACGGATCGCGGCCTACGAGCAGTACTTC.